The sequence of this T cell receptor (beta chain) was determined in a study of blood T cell repertoires in COVID-19. At the level of the study: T cells, B-cell-depleted T cells, or PBMCs provided the cDNA or gDNA that served as material.

Measured with immunoSEQ multiplex PCR; TCRdb has only the in-frame clones, and not every one. The table includes 180,000 or so clones, approximately 85% detected once. CDR3 length equals 13 residues. Germline CDR1 LNHDA, CDR2 SQIVND (reference sequence). The TCR was taken from a man aged 40-49 years who had recovered from COVID-19. The V gene is TRBV19, the J gene TRBJ2-7; D is ambiguous. The sequenced material came from PBMCs or T cells enriched from blood (not recorded which). DNA for the CDR3: TGTGCGACAAAGGTCCCGACCTCCTACGAGCAGTACTTC. It yields the protein CATKVPTSYEQYF.